This is a list of T cell receptor beta chains from one sample in a study of cytomegalovirus exposure and HLA in healthy donors. This table comes from immunoSEQ multiplex PCR, and its TCRdb copy is limited to in-frame clones, with some not included. This sample has fewer than 200,000 clones; under 90% occur once, and the top ten carry 4.2%. The sample was PBMCs. These TCRs come from a man between 18 and 35 years old in good health and CMV-seropositive. CDR3s include the opening cysteine and the closing phenylalanine or tryptophan. D genes are given only for firm matches. Rows give clone size only sometimes, using once, few, many, or a class for an expanded clone.

- TRBJ1-2 TRBV6-1 - TGTGCCAGCATTAGACAGCATAACTATGGCTACACCTTC CASIRQHNYGYTF
TRBD1 TRBJ1-1 TRBV2 - TGTGCCAGCGATACAGGGGGCACTGAAGCTTTCTTT CASDTGGTEAFF
- TRBJ2-7 TRBV5-1 - TGCGCCAGCAGCTTAGAAACTAGTGGGATCTACGAGCAGTACTTC CASSLETSGIYEQYF
TRBD2 TRBJ2-2 TRBV10-2 - TGCGCCAGCAGGGATGTTAGCGGGAGGAACACCGGGGAGCTGTTTTTT CASRDVSGRNTGELFF
- TRBJ1-2 TRBV19 - TGTGCCAGTAGTATGGTGGGAGTCTACTATGGCTACACCTTC CASSMVGVYYGYTF
- TRBJ2-5 TRBV6-5 once TGTGCCAGCAGTTACGGCAGGGCACGAGAGACCCAGTACTTC CASSYGRARETQYF
- TRBJ2-5 TRBV5-4 - TGTGCCAGTAGCTTAGGTCTAGCTTCTCAAGAGACCCAGTACTTC CASSLGLASQETQYF
- TRBJ2-5 TRBV5-1 - TGCGCCAGCAGCTTGGTTGAGGGAGAGACCCAGTACTTC CASSLVEGETQYF
- TRBJ1-2 TRBV7-2 - TGTGCCAGCAGCTCCCCGGCCGCAAACTGGGGCGGCTACACCTTC CASSSPAANWGGYTF
TRBD1 TRBJ1-4 TRBV6-4 - TGTGCCAGCGGGACAGCAGAAAAACTGTTTTTT CASGTAEKLFF
TRBD2 TRBJ2-1 TRBV5-6 - TGTGCCAGCATCGAAAGCGGGAGGGCCTACAATGAGCAGTTCTTC CASIESGRAYNEQFF
- TRBJ2-3 TRBV23-1 - TGCGCCAGCAGTCTTCTATTCACAGATACGCAGTATTTT CASSLLFTDTQYF
TRBD2 TRBJ2-1 TRBV11-2 - TGTGCCAGCAGCTTAGTTGGGACTAGCAGAAAAAGCTCCTACAATGAGCAGTTCTTC CASSLVGTSRKSSYNEQFF
TRBD2 TRBJ2-1 TRBV5-4 - TGTGCCACCCAGGGGGCTAGCGGGAGCAATGAGCAGTTCTTC CATQGASGSNEQFF
TRBD2 TRBJ2-7 TRBV5-1 - TGCGCCAGCAGCAGCGGGAGCTCCTACGAGCAGTACTTC CASSSGSSYEQYF
- TRBJ2-7 TRBV6-5 few TGTGCCAGCGGGCGTCAGGGGCACTCCTACGAGCAGTACTTC CASGRQGHSYEQYF
- TRBJ2-7 TRBV6-6 - TGTGCCAGCAGTTACACGACAGAATCCTACGAGCAGTACTTC CASSYTTESYEQYF
- TRBJ1-1 TRBV19 - TGTGCCAGTAGGAAGGTCCGGACAGACACTGAAGCTTTCTTT CASRKVRTDTEAFF
- TRBJ2-3 TRBV7-8 - TGTGCCAGCAGCTTAGGGCGGGCCACAGATACGCAGTATTTT CASSLGRATDTQYF
TRBD2 TRBJ2-3 TRBV25-1 - TGTGCCAGCAGTGATAGTGCGGGAGGGCCCGCAGATACGCAGTATTTT CASSDSAGGPADTQYF
TRBD1 TRBJ1-5 TRBV7-9 - TGTGCCAGCAGCTTTCAGGGGGCCAATCAGCCCCAGCATTTT CASSFQGANQPQHF
- TRBJ2-3 TRBV7-3 - TGTGCCAGCAGCTCTCAACCAGCGCGCACAGATACGCAGTATTTT CASSSQPARTDTQYF
TRBD2 TRBJ2-1 TRBV2 - TGTGCCAGCACCCCTAGCGGGAGGGCCCTCAATGAGCAGTTCTTC CASTPSGRALNEQFF
TRBD2 TRBJ2-3 TRBV28 - TGTGCCAGCAGTTTGGCTAGCGGGGGCCCAGATACGCAGTATTTT CASSLASGGPDTQYF
TRBD2 TRBJ2-1 TRBV5-1 - TGCGCCAGCATCCCGTCCGGGGGGGGCAATGAGCAGTTCTTC CASIPSGGGNEQFF
TRBD2 TRBJ2-1 TRBV10-2 - TGCGCCAGCAGTGCGGGACTAGCGGGATCTTACAATGAGCAGTTCTTC CASSAGLAGSYNEQFF
- TRBJ1-1 TRBV11-3 - TGTGCCAGCAACTACCACTGGGGGGGAGTGAACACTGAAGCTTTCTTT CASNYHWGGVNTEAFF
- TRBJ2-1 TRBV6-5 - TGTGCCAGCAGTACGGGCGGGAATGAGCAGTTCTTC CASSTGGNEQFF
- TRBJ2-4 TRBV5-1 - TGCGCCAGCAGCTTGAGAGTAGGGCGGGATGGGATTCAGTACTTC CASSLRVGRDGIQYF
- TRBJ2-7 TRBV28 - TGTGCCAGCAGTTTAGGAAAAGAGGTCGAGCAGTACTTC CASSLGKEVEQYF
- TRBJ1-1 TRBV5-3 - TGTGCCAGAAGCTTACCCCTTCGGGGGAGAATCACTGAAGCTTTCTTT CARSLPLRGRITEAFF
- TRBJ1-5 TRBV28 few TGTGCCAGCAGCCAGGGTGGTAATCAGCCCCAGCATTTT CASSQGGNQPQHF
TRBD2 TRBJ2-1 TRBV5-1 - TGCGCCAGCAGCACCCGGACTAGCGGGTCCAGCTCCTACAATGAGCAGTTCTTC CASSTRTSGSSSYNEQFF
TRBD1 TRBJ2-1 TRBV19 - TGTGCCAGTAGTATACGTACCCTGGGACAGGGGCCAGGCAATGAGCAGTTCTTC CASSIRTLGQGPGNEQFF
TRBD1 TRBJ2-3 TRBV6-1 - TGTGCCAGCCGATGGGGACAGGGGGCTACAGATACGCAGTATTTT CASRWGQGATDTQYF
TRBD1 TRBJ1-3 TRBV28 - TGTGCCAGCAGCCAGGGGGGTCCTGGAAACACCATATATTTT CASSQGGPGNTIYF
TRBD1 TRBJ1-1 TRBV6-5 - TGTGCCAGCAGTTACTCCGGACAGGGGATCACTGAAGCTTTCTTT CASSYSGQGITEAFF
- TRBJ2-2 TRBV7-9 - TGTGCCAGCGAGGAAGTGAACACCGGGGAGCTGTTTTTT CASEEVNTGELFF
TRBD1 TRBJ2-7 TRBV5-1 - TGCGCCAGCAGCTTGCTGGGACAGGGAGGGGGCTCCGAGCAGTACTTC CASSLLGQGGGSEQYF
TRBD1 TRBJ2-7 TRBV7-9 - TGTGCCAGCAGCCACCGGGACAGGGTCGAGCAGTACTTC CASSHRDRVEQYF
TRBD1 TRBJ2-5 TRBV11-3 - TGTGCCAGCAGCCTAACCGGGACAGGGGTAACGGAGACCCAGTACTTC CASSLTGTGVTETQYF
- TRBJ1-2 TRBV18 - TGTGCCAGCTCACCAGGGGGGGACTATGGCTACACCTTC CASSPGGDYGYTF
TRBD1 TRBJ1-1 TRBV19 - TGTGCCAGTAGTCCACAGACAGGGTTCGTTACCGAAGCTTTCTTT CASSPQTGFVTEAFF
- TRBJ2-2 TRBV28 few TGTGCCAGCAGTCCCGGACTTCACGGGGAGCTGTTTTTT CASSPGLHGELFF